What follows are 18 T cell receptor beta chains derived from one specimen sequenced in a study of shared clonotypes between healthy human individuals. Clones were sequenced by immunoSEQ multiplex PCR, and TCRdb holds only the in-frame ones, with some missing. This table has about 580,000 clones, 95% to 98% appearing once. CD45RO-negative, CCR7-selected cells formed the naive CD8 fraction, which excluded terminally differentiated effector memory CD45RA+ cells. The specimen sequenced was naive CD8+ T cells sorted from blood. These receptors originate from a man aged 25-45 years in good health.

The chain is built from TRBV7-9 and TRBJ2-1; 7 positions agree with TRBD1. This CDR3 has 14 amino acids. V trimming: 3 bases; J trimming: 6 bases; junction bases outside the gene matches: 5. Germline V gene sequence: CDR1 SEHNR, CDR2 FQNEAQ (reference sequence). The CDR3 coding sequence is TGTGCCAGCAGCTTGATCGGACAGGCCAATGAGCAGTTCTTC. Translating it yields CASSLIGQANEQFF.

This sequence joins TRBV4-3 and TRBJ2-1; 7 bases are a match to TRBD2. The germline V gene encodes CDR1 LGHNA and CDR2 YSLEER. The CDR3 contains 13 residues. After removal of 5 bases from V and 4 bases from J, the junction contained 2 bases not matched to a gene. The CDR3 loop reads CASSWGGYNEQFF. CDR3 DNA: TGCGCCAGCAGCTGGGGGGGTTACAATGAGCAGTTCTTC.

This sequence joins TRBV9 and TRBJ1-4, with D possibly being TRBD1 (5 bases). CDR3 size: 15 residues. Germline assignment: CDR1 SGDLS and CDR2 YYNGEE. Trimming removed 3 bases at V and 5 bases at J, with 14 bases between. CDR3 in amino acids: CASSGGAAGNEKLFF. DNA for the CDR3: TGTGCCAGCAGCGGCGGGGCCGCCGGAAATGAAAAACTGTTTTTT. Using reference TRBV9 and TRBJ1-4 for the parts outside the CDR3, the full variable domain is DSGVTQTPKHLITATGQRVTLRCSPRSGDLSVYWYQQSLDQGLQFLIQYYNGEERAKGNILERFSAQQFPDLHSELNLSSLELGDSALYFCASSGGAAGNEKLFFGSGTQLSVL.

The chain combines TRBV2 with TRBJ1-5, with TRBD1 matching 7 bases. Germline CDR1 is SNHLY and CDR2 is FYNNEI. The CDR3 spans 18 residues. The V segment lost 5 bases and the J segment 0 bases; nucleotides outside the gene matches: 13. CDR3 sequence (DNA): TGTGCCAGCAGTAAGTTCCCGGGACAGACGTATAGCAATCAGCCCCAGCATTTT. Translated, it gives CASSKFPGQTYSNQPQHF. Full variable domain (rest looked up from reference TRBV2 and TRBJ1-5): EPEVTQTPSHQVTQMGQEVILRCVPISNHLYFYWYRQILGQKVEFLVSFYNNEISEKSEIFDDQFSVERPDGSNFTLKIRSTKLEDSAMYFCASSKFPGQTYSNQPQHFGDGTRLSIL.

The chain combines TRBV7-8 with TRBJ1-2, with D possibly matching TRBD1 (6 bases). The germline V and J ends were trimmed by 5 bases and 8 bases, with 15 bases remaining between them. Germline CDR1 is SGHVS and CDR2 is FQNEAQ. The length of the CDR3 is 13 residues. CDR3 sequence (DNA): TGTGCCAGCAGCCCCAACAACAGGGTCGGCTACACCTTC. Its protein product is CASSPNNRVGYTF.

The CDR3 loop reads CASSTSGQIMIYGYTF. Here the CDR3 DNA reads TGTGCCAGCAGCACCTCGGGACAGATAATGATCTATGGCTACACCTTC. The V gene is TRBV7-8, the J gene TRBJ1-2; 7 positions match TRBD1. Trimming at V came to 5 bases and at J to 4 bases, leaving 13 bases not matched to a gene. The CDR3 totals 16 residues. Germline-derived CDR1 and CDR2 are SGHVS and FQNEAQ.

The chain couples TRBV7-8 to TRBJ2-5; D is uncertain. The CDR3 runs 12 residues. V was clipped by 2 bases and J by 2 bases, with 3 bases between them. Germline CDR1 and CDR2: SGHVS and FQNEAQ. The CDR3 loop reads CASSLIQETQYF. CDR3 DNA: TGTGCCAGCAGCTTAATTCAAGAGACCCAGTACTTC.

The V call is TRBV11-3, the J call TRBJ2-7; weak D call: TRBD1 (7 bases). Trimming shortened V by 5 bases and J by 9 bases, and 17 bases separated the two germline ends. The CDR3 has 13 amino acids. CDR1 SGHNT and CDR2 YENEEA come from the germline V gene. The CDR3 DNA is TGTGCCAGCAGCGTTGGACAGGAGGGGTGGCAGTACTTC. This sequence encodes CASSVGQEGWQYF.

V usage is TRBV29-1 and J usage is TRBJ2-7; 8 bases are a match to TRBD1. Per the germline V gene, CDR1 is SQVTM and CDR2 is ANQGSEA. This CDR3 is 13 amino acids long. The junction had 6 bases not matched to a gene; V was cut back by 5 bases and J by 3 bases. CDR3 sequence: CSVSGTGYYEQYF. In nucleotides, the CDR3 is TGCAGCGTTTCGGGGACAGGATACTACGAGCAGTACTTC.

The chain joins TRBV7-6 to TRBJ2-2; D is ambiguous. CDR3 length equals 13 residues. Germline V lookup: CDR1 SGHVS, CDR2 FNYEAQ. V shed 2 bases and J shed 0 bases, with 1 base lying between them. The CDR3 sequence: CASSLSNTGELFF. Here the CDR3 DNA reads TGTGCCAGCAGCTTATCGAACACCGGGGAGCTGTTTTTT.

CDR3 DNA sequence: TGTGCCATCAGTGATAGCGGGAGGGCCTCTTCCTACGAGCAGTACTTC. The encoded protein is CAISDSGRASSYEQYF. J is TRBJ2-7 and V is TRBV10-3, with 11 bases identical to TRBD2. V trimming: 3 bases; J trimming: 1 base; junction bases outside the gene matches: 5. This CDR3 is built from 16 residues. Looked up from germline, CDR1 is ENHRY and CDR2 is SYGVKD.

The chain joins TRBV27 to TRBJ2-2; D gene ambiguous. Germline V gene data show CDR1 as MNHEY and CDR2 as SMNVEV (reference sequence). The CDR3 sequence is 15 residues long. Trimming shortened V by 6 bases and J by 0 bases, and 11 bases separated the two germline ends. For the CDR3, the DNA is TGTGCCAGCAGAAACCGACAAACGAACACCGGGGAGCTGTTTTTT. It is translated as CASRNRQTNTGELFF.

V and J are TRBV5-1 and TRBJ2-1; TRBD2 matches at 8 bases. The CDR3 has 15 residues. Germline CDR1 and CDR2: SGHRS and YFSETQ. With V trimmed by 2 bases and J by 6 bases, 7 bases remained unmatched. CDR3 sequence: CASSFSGSPLNEQFF. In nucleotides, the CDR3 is TGCGCCAGCAGCTTCAGCGGGAGTCCCCTCAATGAGCAGTTCTTC.

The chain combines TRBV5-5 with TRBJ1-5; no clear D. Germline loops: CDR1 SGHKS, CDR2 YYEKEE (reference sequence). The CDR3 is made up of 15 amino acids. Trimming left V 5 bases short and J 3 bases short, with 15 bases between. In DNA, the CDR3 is TGTGCCAGCAGTCGAATCGGGAACTCCAATCAGCCCCAGCATTTT. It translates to CASSRIGNSNQPQHF.

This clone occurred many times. CDR3 bases: TGTGCCAGCAGCGACCAAGCTAAGTTTAACACCGGGGAGCTGTTTTTT. This encodes CASSDQAKFNTGELFF. The chain combines TRBV9 with TRBJ2-2; D gene uncertain. The CDR3 totals 16 residues. V lost 3 bases to trimming and J lost 2 bases, with 14 bases between them. The germline V gene has CDR1 SGDLS and CDR2 YYNGEE.

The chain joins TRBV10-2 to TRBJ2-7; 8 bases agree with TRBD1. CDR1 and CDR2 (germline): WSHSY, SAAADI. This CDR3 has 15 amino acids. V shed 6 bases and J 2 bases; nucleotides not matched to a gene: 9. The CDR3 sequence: CASSEGQADTYEQYF. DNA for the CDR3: TGCGCCAGCAGCGAGGGACAGGCAGATACCTACGAGCAGTACTTC.

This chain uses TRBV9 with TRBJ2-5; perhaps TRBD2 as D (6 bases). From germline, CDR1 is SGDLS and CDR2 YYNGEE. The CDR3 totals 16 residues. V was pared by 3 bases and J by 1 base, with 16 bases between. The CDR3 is CASSEGTLSPQETQYF. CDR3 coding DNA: TGTGCCAGCAGCGAGGGGACTCTCTCCCCCCAAGAGACCCAGTACTTC.

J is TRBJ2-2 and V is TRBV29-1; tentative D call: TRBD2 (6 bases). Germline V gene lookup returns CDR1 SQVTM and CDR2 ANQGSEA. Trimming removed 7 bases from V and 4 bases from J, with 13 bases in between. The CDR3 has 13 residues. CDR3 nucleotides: TGCAGCGCACGCGGGATCAGCACCGGGGAGCTGTTTTTT. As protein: CSARGISTGELFF.